This is a list of T cell receptor beta chains from one sample in a study of T cells after yellow fever vaccination. A single record per CDR3 protein comes from TCRdb applying MiXCR to the 5' RACE reads. The table shows about 120,000 distinct CDR3 sequences, with 7.2% occurring only once. The sequenced sample was CD4+ T cells sorted from PBMCs, obtained roughly 47 days after the first yellow fever vaccination. These TCRs come from a man aged 18 to 35 who received the YFV17D yellow fever vaccine. CDR3s include the opening cysteine and the closing phenylalanine or tryptophan. D genes are given only for firm matches. Rows give clone size only sometimes, using once, few, many, or a class for an expanded clone.

V gene	clone size	J gene	D gene	CDR3 DNA	CDR3 protein
TRBV20-1	many	TRBJ2-3	.	TGCAGTGCTAGAGCCGACCGTGATACGCAGTATTTT	CSARADRDTQYF
TRBV18	many	TRBJ2-1	TRBD1	TGTGCCAGCTCACCTAAGGACAGGGACAATGAGCAGTTCTTC	CASSPKDRDNEQFF
TRBV20-1	many	TRBJ2-1	TRBD2	TGCAGTGCCACGGGACTAGCGGGGCCCAATGAGCAGTTCTTC	CSATGLAGPNEQFF
TRBV7-2	.	TRBJ1-6	.	TGTGCCAGCAGCTTTGAGGGCTGGGGGGTGGGTAATTCACCCCTCCACTTT	CASSFEGWGVGNSPLHF
TRBV9	.	TRBJ2-2	TRBD2	TGTGCCAGCAGCCCACGACTAGCGGGGGGTGTCGGGGAGCTGTTTTTT	CASSPRLAGGVGELFF
TRBV12-3/TRBV12-4	many	TRBJ1-2	TRBD1	TGTGCCAGCAGCTTCGGGGGAGGGGGCGCCTATGGCTACACCTTC	CASSFGGGGAYGYTF
TRBV7-9	many	TRBJ1-4	.	TGTGCCAGCAGCTTGACACAGATTAATGAAAAACTGTTTTTT	CASSLTQINEKLFF
TRBV3-1	many	TRBJ1-5	.	TGTGCCAGCAGCCAAATGACAAATCAGCCCCAGCATTTT	CASSQMTNQPQHF
TRBV12-3/TRBV12-4	many	TRBJ2-5	.	TGTGCCAGCAGTGGGACGTGGGAGACCCAGTACTTC	CASSGTWETQYF
TRBV5-1	many	TRBJ1-1	.	TGCGCCAGCAGCCCCCTGGTAACGGGGAACACTGAAGCTTTCTTT	CASSPLVTGNTEAFF
TRBV7-2	many	TRBJ2-5	.	TGTGCCAGCAGCTCCCGGCCCCAAGAGACCCAGTACTTC	CASSSRPQETQYF
TRBV30	many	TRBJ1-1	.	TGTGCCTGTTCGAGAGGTCCTGATATTATGAACACTGAAGCTTTCTTT	CACSRGPDIMNTEAFF
TRBV7-9	many	TRBJ2-2	TRBD1	TGTGCCAGCAGCCACCCCCGGACAGGGACGAACACCGGGGAGCTGTTTTTT	CASSHPRTGTNTGELFF
TRBV4-1	many	TRBJ2-2	TRBD1	TGCGCCAGCAGCCAACCGGGACAGGTCACCGGGGAGCTGTTTTTT	CASSQPGQVTGELFF
TRBV12-3/TRBV12-4	many	TRBJ2-5	.	TGTGCCAGCAGTTTCGCAGGGCAAGAGACCCAGTACTTC	CASSFAGQETQYF
TRBV5-1	many	TRBJ2-1	.	TGCGCCAGCAGCTTGGACAGTAGCTCCTACAATGAGCAGTTCTTC	CASSLDSSSYNEQFF
TRBV5-1	many	TRBJ2-7	.	TGCGCCAGCAGCTTGGAGGCTCCTTCAAACGAGCAGTACTTC	CASSLEAPSNEQYF
TRBV6-5	many	TRBJ1-5	.	TGTGCCAGCAGTTACTCGAGTAGAGGGGGGGCTAATCAGCCCCAGCATTTT	CASSYSSRGGANQPQHF
TRBV30	many	TRBJ2-1	TRBD1	TGTGCCTGGGCCGGACAGGGCGTCCGAGAGCAGTTCTTC	CAWAGQGVREQFF
TRBV18	many	TRBJ2-4	.	TGTGCCAGCTCACCACCGAATGCCGAGCCAAACATTCAGTACTTC	CASSPPNAEPNIQYF
TRBV7-9	many	TRBJ1-1	.	TGTGCCAGCAGCCCTGAAGCTTTCTTT	CASSPEAFF
TRBV5-1	.	TRBJ2-5	.	TGCGCCAGCAGCTTGACCCCCGGAGGCCAAGAGACCCAGTACTTC	CASSLTPGGQETQYF
TRBV5-1	few	TRBJ2-7	.	TGCGCCAGCAGGGACATGAATTACGAGCAGTACTTC	CASRDMNYEQYF
TRBV6-5	many	TRBJ1-1	.	TGTGCCAGCAGTTACAGGCAGGGGTTGACTGAAGCTTTCTTT	CASSYRQGLTEAFF
TRBV20-1	many	TRBJ2-3	TRBD2	TGCAGTGCTGGGACTAGCGGGGGGGCGGGGACAGATACGCAGTATTTT	CSAGTSGGAGTDTQYF
TRBV7-3	.	TRBJ2-3	TRBD2	TGTGCCAGCAGCCCCCGCCGGGGGGGGGGGCAGTATTTT	CASSPRRGGGQYF
TRBV20-1	.	TRBJ2-2	.	TGCAGTGCTAGAGATCCGTCCGGGAAGGCCGGGGAGCTGTTTTTT	CSARDPSGKAGELFF
TRBV5-1	many	TRBJ1-2	TRBD1	TGCGCCAGCAGTCCGGGACAGGGGGAGACCTATGGCTACACCTTC	CASSPGQGETYGYTF
TRBV29-1	many	TRBJ1-1	.	TGCAGCGTTTCAAGGACTTCCGAGGGGGCTTTCTTT	CSVSRTSEGAFF
TRBV20-1	many	TRBJ2-7	.	TGCAGTGCCAGAGAGACCACCCAAGGCGAGCAGTACTTC	CSARETTQGEQYF
TRBV5-4	many	TRBJ2-1	.	TGTGCCAGCAGCTCGGGGGCGCAGGCCAGAAATGAGCAGTTCTTC	CASSSGAQARNEQFF
TRBV5-1	.	TRBJ1-6	TRBD1	TGCGCCAGCAGCTTCTTTGCAGGGGGCTCACCCCTCCACTTT	CASSFFAGGSPLHF
TRBV6-1	many	TRBJ2-7	.	TGTGCCAGCAGTGAATTAGTATACGAGTGGCAGTACTTC	CASSELVYEWQYF
TRBV12-3/TRBV12-4	many	TRBJ1-5	.	TGTGCCAGCAGTTTAGACCTCCATCAGCCCCAGCATTTT	CASSLDLHQPQHF
TRBV24-1	many	TRBJ2-2	.	TGTGCCGCCGGGACCAACAGGGATGGGGACGGGGAGCTGTTTTTT	CAAGTNRDGDGELFF
TRBV19	few	TRBJ2-3	.	TGTGCCAGTAGTATAAACCCCAGGGTCGATACGCAGTATTTT	CASSINPRVDTQYF
TRBV16	few	TRBJ2-2	.	TGTGCCAGCAGCCGGGTTTCATCCGGGGAGCTGTTTTTT	CASSRVSSGELFF
TRBV12-3/TRBV12-4	many	TRBJ2-3	.	TGTGCCAGCACTAACCCGGAGCGGGGCACAGATACGCAGTATTTT	CASTNPERGTDTQYF
TRBV20-1	many	TRBJ2-3	.	TGCAGTGCTAAATTCAATACGCAGTATTTT	CSAKFNTQYF
TRBV7-2	many	TRBJ1-1	.	TGTGCCAGCAGCTTGTACAGGGACACTGAAGCTTTCTTT	CASSLYRDTEAFF
TRBV10-3	many	TRBJ2-6	.	TGTGCCATCAAATCAGGGACTGGGGCCAACGTCCTGACTTTC	CAIKSGTGANVLTF
TRBV20-1	many	TRBJ2-1	TRBD1	TGCAGTGCACCGAAGACAGGGGTTTCCGATAATGAGCAGTTCTTC	CSAPKTGVSDNEQFF
TRBV10-3	many	TRBJ2-5	.	TGTGCCATCAGTGAGTCAGGGGTTGAGACCCAGTACTTC	CAISESGVETQYF
TRBV27	many	TRBJ2-1	TRBD2	TGTGCCAGTGGGACTAGCAGAAACGGTGAGCAGTTCTTC	CASGTSRNGEQFF
TRBV18	few	TRBJ1-1	.	TGTGCCAGCTCACCTAGGGCAGGGAGACCTGAAGCTTTCTTT	CASSPRAGRPEAFF